This T cell receptor beta chain was sequenced during a study of T cells after yellow fever vaccination. V shed 4 bases, J shed 1 base, and the junction held 9 bases outside the gene matches. The CDR3 covers 18 residues. The germline V gene encodes CDR1 LGHNA and CDR2 YNFKEQ. TCRdb itself ran the 5' RACE reads through MiXCR, one entry per CDR3 protein. Among fewer than 450,000 distinct CDR3 sequences listed, approximately 10% were seen once. This clonotype was counted between two and nine times. The sequence derives from a man between 18 and 35 years old who received the YFV17D yellow fever vaccine. V gene TRBV4-2 combines with J gene TRBJ2-5; 13 bases fit TRBD2. Sequenced here: PBMCs, sampled on the day of the first yellow fever vaccination. As DNA, the CDR3 is TGTGCCAGCAGCCGACAAGGACTAGCGGGGGAAGTCCAAGAGACCCAGTACTTC. This gives the protein CASSRQGLAGEVQETQYF.